Following are 17 T cell receptor beta chains from one sample sequenced in a study of T cell repertoires in cytomegalovirus infection. No antigens are known for them. A single record per CDR3 protein comes from TCRdb applying MiXCR to the reads. The sample has over 95,000 distinct CDR3 sequences; under 35% are singletons. This specimen consisted of CD8+ T cells from cultured PBMCs, obtained from culture after CMV antigen stimulation. These receptors were collected from a human donor in good health (CMV status not recorded). Some clones in this sample may be carry-over from other donors' samples.

The chain combines TRBV10-2 with TRBJ2-7; TRBD1 matches at 8 bases. The ends lost 6 bases at V and 5 bases at J; junction bases unmatched: 9. The CDR3 loop spans 14 amino acids. CDR1 is WSHSY and CDR2 is SAAADI in the germline V gene. The CDR3 loop reads CASSPTGDGNEQYF. In DNA, the CDR3 is TGCGCCAGCAGCCCGACAGGGGATGGGAACGAGCAGTACTTC.

The chain links TRBV12-3 or TRBV12-4 to TRBJ2-7; TRBD2 is a possible D gene (5 bases). V was shortened by 5 bases and J by 3 bases, with 11 bases between the two germline ends. The CDR3 runs to 13 residues. The CDR3 DNA reads TGTGCCAGCAGTGCCGGACTCGGCTACGAGCAGTACTTC. It encodes CASSAGLGYEQYF.

This clonotype was counted a few times. CDR3 sequence reads: CASSSTRGAFF. The CDR3 region has the DNA TGTGCCAGCAGCTCTACGAGAGGAGCTTTCTTT. This chain links TRBV7-9 with TRBJ1-1, with D unresolved. Germline V lookup: CDR1 SEHNR, CDR2 FQNEAQ (reference sequence). The CDR3 is 11 amino acids. The V and J ends lost 4 bases and 10 bases respectively, with 10 bases between them.

V and J are TRBV27 and TRBJ1-1, with D unclear. V was trimmed by 5 bases and J by 0 bases, leaving 13 bases between them. The CDR3 runs to 15 residues. Germline CDR1 and CDR2: MNHEY and SMNVEV (reference sequence). CDR3 sequence reads: CASSPTQRMNTEAFF. CDR3 bases: TGTGCCAGCAGTCCGACACAGCGAATGAACACTGAAGCTTTCTTT.

The genes are TRBV7-2 and TRBJ2-7; D is unresolved. Germline lookup yields CDR1 SGHTA and CDR2 FQGNSA. V dropped 6 bases and J dropped 0 bases, with 3 bases sitting between them. The CDR3 totals 11 residues. CDR3 in amino acids: CASSRSYEQYF. The DNA of the CDR3 is TGTGCCAGCAGTCGCTCCTACGAGCAGTACTTC.

The chain recombines TRBV27 with TRBJ1-1, with TRBD1 matching 7 bases. J lost 7 bases, V lost 2 bases, and 10 bases had no gene match. Germline-derived CDR1 and CDR2 are MNHEY and SMNVEV (reference sequence). The CDR3 sequence is 15 residues long. The CDR3 reads CASSLIGGRDVEAFF. The CDR3 DNA follows: TGTGCCAGCAGTTTAATAGGGGGCCGGGATGTTGAAGCTTTCTTT.

This clonotype was observed at least ten times. The rearrangement links TRBV4-1 to TRBJ1-1; 7 bases are shared with TRBD1. The germline gives CDR1 MGHRA, CDR2 YSYEKL. Losses at the gene ends were 1 base for V and 5 bases for J; bases not matched to a gene: 7. CDR3 size: 15 residues. The CDR3 reads CASSQVYDRATEAFF. CDR3 sequence (DNA): TGCGCCAGCAGCCAAGTTTACGACAGGGCGACTGAAGCTTTCTTT.

Sample share makes this clonotype large. V and J are TRBV5-6 and TRBJ1-2; 9 bases agree with TRBD1. Germline values: CDR1 SGHDT, CDR2 YYEEEE. The junction had 19 bases not matched to a gene; V was cut back by 2 bases and J by 5 bases. CDR3 size: 19 residues. CDR3 nucleotides: TGTGCCAGCAGCTTAAATATCGCCGGGACAGGGACCCCCAGTTATGGCTACACCTTC. Protein sequence: CASSLNIAGTGTPSYGYTF.

As to this clonotype: One end of the junction fails to match germline, which may point to a read error. The rearrangement joins TRBV4-1 to TRBJ2-3; 9 positions agree with TRBD1. Germline V CDR1 and CDR2: MGHRA, YSYEKL. The CDR3 loop spans 18 amino acids. CDR3 loop: CASSQGSQGAASTDTQYF. The DNA for the CDR3 is TGTGCCAGCAGCCAAGGTTCACAGGGGGCGGCTAGCACAGATACGCAGTATTTT.

This clonotype was seen repeatedly, ten times or more. This chain joins TRBV6-6 and TRBJ2-1; D is perhaps TRBD1 (7 bases). The germline V gene encodes CDR1 MNHNY and CDR2 SVGAGI (reference sequence). V lost 5 bases and J lost 8, with 19 bases in between. The CDR3 sequence is 15 residues long. This CDR3 reads CASSRRGTVKDEQFF. The CDR3, as DNA: TGTGCCAGCAGTAGGAGGGGGACAGTGAAAGATGAGCAGTTCTTC.

This clonotype was seen at least ten times. The chain is built from TRBV4-3 and TRBJ1-2; D unresolved. Germline V lookup: CDR1 LGHNA, CDR2 YSLEER. The CDR3 sequence is 15 residues long. Trimming removed 4 bases from V and 0 bases from J, with 12 bases in between. CDR3 protein: CASSLSGGSNYGYTF. CDR3 DNA sequence: TGCGCCAGCAGCCTCTCGGGAGGGTCTAACTATGGCTACACCTTC.

The CDR3 region has the DNA TGTGCCACCAGTGATTCCGGGACACACCAAGAGACCCAGTACTTC. Translated, it gives CATSDSGTHQETQYF. This chain uses TRBV24-1 with TRBJ2-5, with a possible D match to TRBD1 (6 bases). CDR3 length: 15 amino acids. Germline CDR1 and CDR2: KGHDR and SFDVKD. V gave up 2 bases and J gave up 0 bases, with 9 bases separating them.

In its sample, this clonotype was seen many times. This rearrangement joins TRBV7-9 to TRBJ1-5; D is unclear. Looked up from germline, CDR1 is SEHNR and CDR2 is FQNEAQ (reference sequence). CDR3 length: 12 residues. Trimming cost V 2 bases and J 5 bases, with 4 bases left between them. The CDR3 nucleotides are TGTGCCAGCAGCTTACCGGATCAGCCCCAGCATTTT. Amino acid sequence: CASSLPDQPQHF.

This clonotype was counted at least ten times. Here the CDR3 reads CASSLDRTGRQYF. CDR3 bases: TGTGCCAGCAGCTTGGATCGGACAGGGAGGCAGTACTTC. The chain links TRBV5-4 to TRBJ2-7; TRBD1 aligns across 8 bases. CDR3 length: 13 amino acids. V lost 0 bases and J lost 9; bases outside the gene matches: 5. The germline gives CDR1 SGHNT, CDR2 YYREEE (reference sequence).

Ten or more counts support this clonotype. The genes are TRBV6-2 or TRBV6-3 and TRBJ1-2; no clear D gene. Germline V gives CDR1 MNHEY, CDR2 SVGEGT. V shed 5 bases and J shed 2 bases, with 15 bases lying between them. The CDR3 spans 15 residues. Here the CDR3 DNA reads TGTGCCAGCAGTGCCTACAGAAGCGAGAACTATGGCTACACCTTC. Amino acid sequence: CASSAYRSENYGYTF.

The rearrangement uses TRBV4-3 and TRBJ2-7; D may match TRBD1 or TRBD2 (5 bases each). Germline CDR1 LGHNA, CDR2 YSLEER. This CDR3 contains 16 residues. V gave up 0 bases and J gave up 1 base, with 13 bases separating them. CDR3 nucleotides: TGCGCCAGCAGCCAAGATATGGGGGACGGATCCTACGAGCAGTACTTC. Protein sequence: CASSQDMGDGSYEQYF.

V gene TRBV15 combines with J gene TRBJ2-2; tentatively, D is TRBD1 (6 bases). This CDR3 contains 13 residues. CDR1 LNHNV and CDR2 YYDKDF come from the germline V gene (reference sequence). V dropped 4 bases and J dropped 8 bases, with 11 bases sitting between them. CDR3: CATSTAGAGELFF. The CDR3 nucleotides are TGTGCCACCAGCACCGCAGGGGCTGGGGAGCTGTTTTTT.